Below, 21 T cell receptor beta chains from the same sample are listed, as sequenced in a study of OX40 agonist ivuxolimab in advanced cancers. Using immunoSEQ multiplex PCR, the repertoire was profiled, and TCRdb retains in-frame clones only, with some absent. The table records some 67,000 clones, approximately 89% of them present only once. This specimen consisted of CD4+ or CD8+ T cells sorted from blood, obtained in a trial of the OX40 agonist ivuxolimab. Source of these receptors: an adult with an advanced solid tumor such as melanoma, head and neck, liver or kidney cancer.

CDR3 sequence: CASSLAPGQIYEQYF. CDR3 in DNA: TGTGCCAGCAGCTTAGCACCGGGACAGATCTACGAGCAGTACTTC. This sequence joins TRBV7-6 and TRBJ2-7, with 7 bases that match TRBD1. The CDR3 consists of 15 residues. The J segment lost 3 bases and the V segment lost 0 bases, leaving 5 bases of the junction unmatched. The germline CDR1 and CDR2 sequences are SGHVS and FNYEAQ. The full variable domain, completed using reference TRBV7-6 and TRBJ2-7, is GAGVSQSPRYKVTKRGQDVALRCDPISGHVSLYWYRQALGQGPEFLTYFNYEAQQDKSGLPNDRFSAERPEGSISTLTIQRTEQRDSAMYRCASSLAPGQIYEQYFGPGTRLTVT.

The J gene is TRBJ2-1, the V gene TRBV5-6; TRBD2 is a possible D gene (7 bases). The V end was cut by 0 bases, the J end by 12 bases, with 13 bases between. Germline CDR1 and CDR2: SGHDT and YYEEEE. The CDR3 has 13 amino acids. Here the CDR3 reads CASSLARGAMQFF. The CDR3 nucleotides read TGTGCCAGCAGCTTGGCCCGGGGGGCCATGCAGTTCTTC. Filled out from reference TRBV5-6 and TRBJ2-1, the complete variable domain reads DAGVTQSPTHLIKTRGQQVTLRCSPKSGHDTVSWYQQALGQGPQFIFQYYEEEERQRGNFPDRFSGHQFPNYSSELNVNALLLGDSALYLCASSLARGAMQFFGPGTRLTVL.

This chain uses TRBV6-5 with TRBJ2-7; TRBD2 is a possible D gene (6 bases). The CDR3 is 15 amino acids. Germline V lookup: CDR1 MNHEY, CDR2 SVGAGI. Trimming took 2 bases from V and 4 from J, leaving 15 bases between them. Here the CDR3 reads CASSYVAGTPYEQYF. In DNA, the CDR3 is TGTGCCAGCAGTTACGTGGCGGGGACGCCTTACGAGCAGTACTTC.

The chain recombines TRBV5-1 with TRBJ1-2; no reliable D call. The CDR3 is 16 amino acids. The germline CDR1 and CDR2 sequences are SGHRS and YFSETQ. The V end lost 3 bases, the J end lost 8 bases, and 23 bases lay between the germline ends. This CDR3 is CASSSGLMTKLSGYTF. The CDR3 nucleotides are TGCGCCAGCAGCTCGGGCTTAATGACCAAGCTCTCCGGCTACACCTTC.

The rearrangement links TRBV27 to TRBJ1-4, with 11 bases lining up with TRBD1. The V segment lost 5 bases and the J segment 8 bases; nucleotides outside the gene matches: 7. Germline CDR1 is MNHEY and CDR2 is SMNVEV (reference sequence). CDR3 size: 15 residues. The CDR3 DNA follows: TGTGCCAGCAGTCCCTGGGACAGGGGGGGAGAAAAACTGTTTTTT. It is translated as CASSPWDRGGEKLFF.

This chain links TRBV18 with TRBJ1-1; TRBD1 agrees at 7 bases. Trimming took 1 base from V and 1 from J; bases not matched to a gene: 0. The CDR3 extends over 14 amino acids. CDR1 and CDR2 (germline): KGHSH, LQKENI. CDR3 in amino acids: CASSPQGANTEAFF. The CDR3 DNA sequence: TGTGCCAGCTCACCACAGGGGGCGAACACTGAAGCTTTCTTT.

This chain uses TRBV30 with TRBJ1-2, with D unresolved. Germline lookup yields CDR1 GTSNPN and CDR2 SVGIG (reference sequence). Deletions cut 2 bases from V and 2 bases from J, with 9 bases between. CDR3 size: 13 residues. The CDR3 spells CAWSPGLNYGYTF. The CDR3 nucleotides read TGTGCCTGGAGTCCGGGCCTGAACTATGGCTACACCTTC.

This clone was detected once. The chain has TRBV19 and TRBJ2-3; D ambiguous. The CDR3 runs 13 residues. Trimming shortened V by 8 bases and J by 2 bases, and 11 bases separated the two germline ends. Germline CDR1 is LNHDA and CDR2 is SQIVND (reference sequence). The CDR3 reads CASGVGLTDTQYF. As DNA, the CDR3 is TGTGCCAGTGGTGTAGGGCTCACAGATACGCAGTATTTT.

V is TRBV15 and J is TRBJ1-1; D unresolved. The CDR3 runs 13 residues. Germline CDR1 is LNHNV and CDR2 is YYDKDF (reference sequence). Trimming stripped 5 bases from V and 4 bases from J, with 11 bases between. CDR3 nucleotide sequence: TGTGCCACCAGCCCCCGGGTGGGCACTGAAGCTTTCTTT. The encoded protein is CATSPRVGTEAFF.

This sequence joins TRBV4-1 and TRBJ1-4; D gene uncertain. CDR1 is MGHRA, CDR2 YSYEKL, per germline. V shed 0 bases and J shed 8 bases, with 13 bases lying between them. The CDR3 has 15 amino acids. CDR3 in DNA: TGCGCCAGCAGCCAAGAGGGTACCGGAGGGGAAAAACTGTTTTTT. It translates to CASSQEGTGGEKLFF.

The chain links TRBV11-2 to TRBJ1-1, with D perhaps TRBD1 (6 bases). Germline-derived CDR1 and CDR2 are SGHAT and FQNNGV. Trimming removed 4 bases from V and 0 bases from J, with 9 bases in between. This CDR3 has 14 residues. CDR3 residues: CASSSGTLNTEAFF. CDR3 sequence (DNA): TGTGCCAGCAGCTCCGGGACACTGAACACTGAAGCTTTCTTT.

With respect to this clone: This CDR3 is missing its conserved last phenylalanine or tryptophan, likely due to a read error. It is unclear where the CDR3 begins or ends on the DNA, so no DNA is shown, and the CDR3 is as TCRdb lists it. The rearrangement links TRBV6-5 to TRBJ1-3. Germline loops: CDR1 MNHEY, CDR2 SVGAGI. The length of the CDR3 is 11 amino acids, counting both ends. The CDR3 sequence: CASSYGGREWR.

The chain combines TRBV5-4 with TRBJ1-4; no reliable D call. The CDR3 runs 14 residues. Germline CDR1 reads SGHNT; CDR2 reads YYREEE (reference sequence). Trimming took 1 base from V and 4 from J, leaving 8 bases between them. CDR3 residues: CASSLNPGNEKLFF. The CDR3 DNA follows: TGTGCCAGCAGCTTGAATCCGGGTAATGAAAAACTGTTTTTT.

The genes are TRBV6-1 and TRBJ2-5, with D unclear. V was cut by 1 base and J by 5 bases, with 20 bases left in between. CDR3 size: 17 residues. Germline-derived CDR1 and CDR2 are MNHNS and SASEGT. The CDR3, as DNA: TGTGCCAGCAGTGAAGATGGGTCAGGAGACGTTCGGGAGACCCAGTACTTC. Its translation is CASSEDGSGDVRETQYF.

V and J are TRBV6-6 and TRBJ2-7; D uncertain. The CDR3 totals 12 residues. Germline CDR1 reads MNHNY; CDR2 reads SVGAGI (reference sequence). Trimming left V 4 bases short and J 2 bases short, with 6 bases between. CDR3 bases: TGTGCCAGCAGTTCGTCACCCTACGAGCAGTACTTC. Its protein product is CASSSSPYEQYF.

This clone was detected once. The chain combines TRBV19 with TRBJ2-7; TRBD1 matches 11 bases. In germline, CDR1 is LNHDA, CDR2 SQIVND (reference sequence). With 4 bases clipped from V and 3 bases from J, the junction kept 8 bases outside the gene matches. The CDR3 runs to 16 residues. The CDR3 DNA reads TGTGCCAGTAGTACCTATAGGGGGACAGGGGGCTACGAGCAGTACTTC. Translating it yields CASSTYRGTGGYEQYF.

The CDR3 is CASSLTGGVLETQYF. In DNA, the CDR3 is TGTGCCAGCAGCTTAACAGGGGGCGTTTTGGAGACCCAGTACTTC. V usage is TRBV7-2 and J usage is TRBJ2-5; TRBD1 matches at 9 bases. The CDR3 has 15 amino acids. Per germline, CDR1 SGHTA and CDR2 FQGNSA. After removal of 2 bases from V and 5 bases from J, the junction contained 6 bases not matched to a gene.

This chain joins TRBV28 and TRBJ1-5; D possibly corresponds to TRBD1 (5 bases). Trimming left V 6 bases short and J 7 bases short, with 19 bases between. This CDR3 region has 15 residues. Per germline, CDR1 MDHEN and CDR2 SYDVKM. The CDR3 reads CASSRPPGEGQPQHF. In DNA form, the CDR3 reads TGTGCCAGCAGCAGACCGCCGGGGGAGGGACAGCCCCAGCATTTT.

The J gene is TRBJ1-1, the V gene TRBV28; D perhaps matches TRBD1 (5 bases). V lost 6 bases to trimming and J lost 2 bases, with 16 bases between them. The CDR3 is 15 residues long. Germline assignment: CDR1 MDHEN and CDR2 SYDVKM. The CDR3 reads CASRARAPTNTEAFF. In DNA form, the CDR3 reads TGTGCCAGCAGGGCCAGGGCACCCACTAACACTGAAGCTTTCTTT.

CDR3: CASSLRVFGANVLTF. In nucleotides, the CDR3 is TGTGCCAGCAGCCTCCGGGTGTTTGGGGCCAACGTCCTGACTTTC. The rearrangement uses TRBV14 and TRBJ2-6, with D hard to call. Germline CDR1 and CDR2: SGHDN and FVKESK. V was trimmed by 4 bases and J by 3 bases, leaving 10 bases between them. This CDR3 is 15 amino acids long.

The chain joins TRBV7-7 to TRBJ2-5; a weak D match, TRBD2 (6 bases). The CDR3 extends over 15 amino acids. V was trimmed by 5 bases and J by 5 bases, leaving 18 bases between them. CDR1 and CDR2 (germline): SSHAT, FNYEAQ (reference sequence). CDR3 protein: CASSPQNGGGETQYF. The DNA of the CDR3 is TGTGCCAGCAGCCCCCAAAATGGGGGAGGTGAGACCCAGTACTTC. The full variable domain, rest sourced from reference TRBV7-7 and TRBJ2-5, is GAGVSQSPRYKVTKRGQDVTLRCDPISSHATLYWYQQALGQGPEFLTYFNYEAQPDKSGLPSDRFSAERPEGSISTLTIQRTEQRDSAMYRCASSPQNGGGETQYFGPGTRLLVL.